This T cell receptor (beta chain) was identified during a study of T cells in Graves' hyperthyroidism and ophthalmopathy. Regions amplified from RNA transcripts were the TCR beta CDR3 regions. During a first-round RT-PCR of the TCR CDR3, the HTBI primer set was used. From the multiplex PCR reads, TCRdb called clonotypes with MiXCR, one entry per CDR3 protein. This sample has 400,000 or so distinct CDR3 sequences, with roughly 15% found just once. Germline lookup yields CDR1 SGDLS and CDR2 YYNGEE. V was shortened by 0 bases and J by 0 bases, with 7 bases between the two germline ends. CDR3 length: 15 residues. This clonotype was detected a few times.

The V and J genes are TRBV9 and TRBJ1-3; D gene unclear. Sequenced: blood. This TCR was sampled from a woman aged 25 to 39 with Graves' ophthalmopathy. The CDR3 protein is CASSVDSLSGNTIYF. The DNA of the CDR3 is TGTGCCAGCAGCGTAGACAGCCTCTCTGGAAACACCATATATTTT.